The sequence of this TCR beta chain was determined in a study of blood T cell repertoires in COVID-19. Study-wide background: The analysed material was cDNA or gDNA that came from T cells, B-cell-depleted T cells, or PBMCs.

Germline CDR1 SNHLY, CDR2 FYNNEI. The CDR3 length is 15 residues. The J segment lost 1 base and the V segment lost 6 bases, leaving 1 base of the junction unmatched. Some clones are missing from TCRdb's copy, which holds only in-frame ones; the method was immunoSEQ multiplex PCR. The top ten clones hold around 18% of a sample with approximately 130,000 clones, approximately 77% of them seen once. The sample comprised peripheral blood. The clonotype originates from an elderly man with acute or convalescent COVID-19. The V gene is TRBV2, the J gene TRBJ1-6; 9 bases map to TRBD1. CDR3 in amino acids: CASRGQGSYNSPLHF. CDR3 nucleotide sequence: TGTGCCAGCAGGGGACAGGGTTCCTATAATTCACCCCTCCACTTT. Combining the CDR3 with reference TRBV2 and TRBJ1-6 gives the whole variable domain EPEVTQTPSHQVTQMGQEVILRCVPISNHLYFYWYRQILGQKVEFLVSFYNNEISEKSEIFDDQFSVERPDGSNFTLKIRSTKLEDSAMYFCASRGQGSYNSPLHFGNGTRLTVT.